Below, 32 T cell receptor beta chains from the same sample are listed, as sequenced in a study of blood T cell repertoires in COVID-19. Profiling relied on immunoSEQ multiplex PCR, and the TCRdb table lists in-frame clones only, not all of them. The profile shows 140,000 to 150,000 clones, 88% of them singletons. The sequenced material came from peripheral blood. These receptor sequences come from a man between 70 and 80 years old with acute or convalescent COVID-19.

V usage is TRBV6-5 and J usage is TRBJ1-1; 8 bases map to TRBD1. This CDR3 is 15 amino acids long. Germline values: CDR1 MNHEY, CDR2 SVGAGI. J lost 0 bases, V lost 5 bases, and 5 bases had no gene match. CDR3 loop: CASSQTGGMNTEAFF. The DNA of the CDR3 is TGTGCCAGCAGTCAAACAGGGGGGATGAACACTGAAGCTTTCTTT.

This chain connects TRBV7-2 to TRBJ1-5; D is possibly TRBD1 (6 bases). This CDR3 has 16 amino acids. Looked up from germline, CDR1 is SGHTA and CDR2 is FQGNSA. Trimming took off 1 base at V and 7 bases at J, with 17 bases between the two ends. The CDR3 DNA is TGTGCCAGCAGCTTAGGAGGGGGGGCAAGAGGGCAGCCCCAGCATTTT. Translated: CASSLGGGARGQPQHF.

This clone was detected a few times. The chain joins TRBV29-1 to TRBJ2-7; possible D gene TRBD1, 5 bases. Trimming removed 5 bases at V and 1 base at J, with 12 bases between. Germline CDR1 is SQVTM and CDR2 is ANQGSEA. The CDR3 runs to 13 residues. This CDR3 reads CSVTTVLSYEQYF. The CDR3 nucleotides read TGCAGCGTTACGACAGTGCTTTCCTACGAGCAGTACTTC.

The rearrangement links TRBV27 to TRBJ2-3; TRBD2 matches at 9 bases. The CDR3 is 17 amino acids. Germline V gives CDR1 MNHEY, CDR2 SMNVEV (reference sequence). V trimming: 6 bases; J trimming: 0 bases; junction bases outside the gene matches: 10. The CDR3 nucleotides are TGTGCCAGCAGGATAGCGGGAGTCACGGGGAGCACAGATACGCAGTATTTT. Amino acids: CASRIAGVTGSTDTQYF.

This chain connects TRBV24-1 to TRBJ2-7, with a possible D match to TRBD1 (6 bases). Between the trimmed V and J ends, which lost 1 base and 1 base, there was a span of 10 bases. The CDR3 runs 15 residues. Germline V CDR1 and CDR2: KGHDR, SFDVKD. As DNA, the CDR3 is TGTGCCACCAGTGATTTTTCAGGGGATTCCTACGAGCAGTACTTC. Its translation: CATSDFSGDSYEQYF.

The V call is TRBV7-8, the J call TRBJ1-6; D call uncertain. CDR1 and CDR2 from the germline V gene are SGHVS and FQNEAQ. Deletions cut 2 bases from V and 6 bases from J, with 11 bases between. The CDR3 has 15 residues. The CDR3 loop is CASSLNASPNSPLHF. The DNA of the CDR3 is TGTGCCAGCAGCTTAAACGCCAGTCCTAATTCACCCCTCCACTTT.

The J gene is TRBJ2-7, the V gene TRBV15; 9 bases line up with TRBD1. Germline trimming cut 6 bases from V and 5 bases from J; bases unmatched to any gene: 8. CDR1 and CDR2 (germline): LNHNV, YYDKDF (reference sequence). The CDR3 is 14 residues long. The CDR3 sequence: CATRQGQGFHEQYF. CDR3 DNA sequence: TGTGCCACCAGACAGGGACAGGGCTTCCACGAGCAGTACTTC.

This rearrangement joins TRBV5-4 to TRBJ2-7, with D possibly TRBD2 on 6 matching bases. Germline CDR1 reads SGHNT; CDR2 reads YYREEE (reference sequence). The CDR3 is 14 amino acids. V was cut by 4 bases and J by 0 bases, with 11 bases left in between. The CDR3 is CASSQREDSYEQYF. DNA of the CDR3: TGTGCCAGCAGCCAGAGGGAGGACTCCTACGAGCAGTACTTC.

Only a few counts were recorded for this clone. The V gene is TRBV7-2, the J gene TRBJ1-1; a possible D gene is TRBD1 (6 bases). Germline assignment: CDR1 SGHTA and CDR2 FQGNSA. The CDR3 spans 16 residues. V was clipped by 5 bases and J by 1 base, with 17 bases between them. CDR3 sequence: CASSINGGRANTEAFF. The DNA of the CDR3 is TGTGCCAGCAGCATTAATGGGGGCAGAGCGAACACTGAAGCTTTCTTT.

V and J are TRBV11-2 and TRBJ1-1; possibly TRBD1 for D (5 bases). The germline V gene encodes CDR1 SGHAT and CDR2 FQNNGV. This CDR3 has 15 amino acids. Trimming removed 5 bases at V and 6 bases at J, with 19 bases between. Here the CDR3 reads CASSPIDSPFPEAFF. CDR3 coding DNA: TGTGCCAGCAGCCCAATTGACAGCCCCTTTCCTGAAGCTTTCTTT.

There are a few counts of this clone. This chain joins TRBV2 and TRBJ2-7; 7 bases are shared with TRBD2. Germline CDR1 reads SNHLY; CDR2 reads FYNNEI. CDR3 length equals 14 residues. Trimming took 2 bases from V and 2 from J; bases not matched to a gene: 3. This CDR3 reads CASSESGRAYEQYF. The CDR3 nucleotides read TGTGCCAGCAGTGAAAGTGGGAGGGCCTACGAGCAGTACTTC.

This chain joins TRBV19 and TRBJ1-2; the match to TRBD1 covers 7 bases. V dropped 4 bases and J dropped 7; count of bases not matched to a gene: 9. The germline V gene has CDR1 LNHDA and CDR2 SQIVND (reference sequence). The CDR3 runs to 14 residues. The CDR3 sequence is CASSTNPRGAGYTF. CDR3 sequence (DNA): TGTGCCAGTAGTACGAACCCCAGGGGGGCTGGCTACACCTTC.

As concerns this clone: Mismatch with germline at one junction end may stem from a read error. This chain links TRBV4-2 with TRBJ2-7; TRBD2 agrees at 8 bases. CDR3 size: 15 residues. The germline CDR1 and CDR2 sequences are LGHNA and YNFKEQ. Here the CDR3 DNA reads TGTGCCAGCAGCCAAGTTGGTAGCGGGGTGGGTCTTTTGTTGTTC. It encodes CASSQVGSGVGLLLF.

This chain links TRBV4-1 with TRBJ2-5; 7 bases agree with TRBD1. Germline trimming cut 4 bases from V and 5 bases from J; bases unmatched to any gene: 7. The CDR3 runs to 14 residues. Per the germline V gene, CDR1 is MGHRA and CDR2 is YSYEKL. CDR3 DNA: TGCGCCAGCAGCCCTGACAGGGTCATCGAGACCCAGTACTTC. It translates to CASSPDRVIETQYF.

The V and J genes are TRBV6-4 and TRBJ2-3; TRBD1 matches at 7 bases. V was pared by 6 bases and J by 1 base, with 4 bases of the junction left unmatched. Per the germline V gene, CDR1 is MRHNA and CDR2 is SNTAGT. CDR3 length: 14 amino acids. The CDR3 region is CASSATGGTDTQYF. The CDR3 nucleotides read TGTGCCAGCAGCGCAACAGGGGGCACAGATACGCAGTATTTT.

The V call is TRBV24-1, the J call TRBJ1-1; D remains ambiguous. V shed 4 bases and J shed 3 bases, with 5 bases lying between them. The V gene's germline CDR1 is KGHDR and CDR2 SFDVKD. The CDR3 runs to 12 residues. CDR3 in amino acids: CATSDRDTEAFF. In DNA, the CDR3 is TGTGCCACCAGTGACCGGGACACTGAAGCTTTCTTT.

This chain connects TRBV21-1 to TRBJ2-1; the D call of TRBD1 is as the table states it, not checked on the DNA. TRBV21-1 is listed as a pseudogene. The CDR3 is made up of 19 amino acids. The CDR3: CASNEISGQGASSYNEQFF. The CDR3 DNA reads as TGTGCCAGCAACGAAATCTCGGGACAGGGGGCATCCTCCTACAATGAGCAGTTCTTC.

The gene calls are TRBV28 and TRBJ2-7; D possibly corresponds to TRBD1 (5 bases). The V gene's germline CDR1 is MDHEN and CDR2 SYDVKM. This CDR3 is built from 16 residues. V lost 2 bases to trimming and J lost 3 bases, with 17 bases between them. CDR3 amino acids: CASSLISLGALYEQYF. CDR3 coding DNA: TGTGCCAGCAGTTTAATTTCCCTTGGGGCCCTCTACGAGCAGTACTTC.

V gene TRBV7-2 combines with J gene TRBJ1-1; D may be TRBD1 (6 bases). V lost 9 bases and J lost 0, with 17 bases in between. CDR3 size: 15 residues. Germline CDR1 reads SGHTA; CDR2 reads FQGNSA. The CDR3, as DNA: TGTGCCAGTATCTGGACAGCATACATGAACACTGAAGCTTTCTTT. It codes for CASIWTAYMNTEAFF.

The chain has TRBV11-1 and TRBJ2-1; 11 positions agree with TRBD2. The CDR3 has 15 amino acids. Germline-derived CDR1 and CDR2 are SGHAT and FQDESV (reference sequence). The trim removed 1 base at V and 7 bases at J, leaving 3 bases unmatched. In nucleotides, the CDR3 is TGTGCCAGCAGCTTAGTGACTAGCGGGAAGAATGAGCAGTTCTTC. It codes for CASSLVTSGKNEQFF. The whole variable domain, remainder taken from reference TRBV11-1 and TRBJ2-1, is EAEVAQSPRYKITEKSQAVAFWCDPISGHATLYWYRQILGQGPELLVQFQDESVVDDSQLPKDRFSAERLKGVDSTLKIQPAELGDSAMYLCASSLVTSGKNEQFFGPGTRLTVL.

The chain employs TRBV20-1 and TRBJ1-3, with TRBD1 as a possible D gene (5 bases). The CDR3 extends over 15 amino acids. Germline V CDR1 and CDR2: DFQATT, SNEGSKA (reference sequence). The ends were cut back, 3 bases at V and 0 bases at J, with 12 bases in the middle. As DNA, the CDR3 is TGCAGTGCTAGTAGGGCCGGGGGCTCTGGAAACACCATATATTTT. It encodes CSASRAGGSGNTIYF.

The chain is built from TRBV28 and TRBJ2-7; possible D gene TRBD1, 6 bases. The V end lost 7 bases, the J end lost 0 bases, and 19 bases lay between the germline ends. CDR1 is MDHEN and CDR2 is SYDVKM in the germline V gene. The CDR3 runs to 16 residues. The chain's CDR3 is CASTEPGTQSSYEQYF. The DNA for the CDR3 is TGTGCCAGCACCGAACCGGGGACACAGAGCTCCTACGAGCAGTACTTC.

The V call is TRBV19, the J call TRBJ2-7, with TRBD2 matching over 9 bases. This CDR3 contains 14 residues. The V and J ends lost 6 bases and 3 bases, in that order; junction bases with no gene match: 6. Per the germline V gene, CDR1 is LNHDA and CDR2 is SQIVND (reference sequence). CDR3 sequence: CASSLAGFGYEQYF. The CDR3, as DNA: TGTGCCAGTAGCCTAGCGGGGTTTGGCTACGAGCAGTACTTC. The full variable domain, completed using reference TRBV19 and TRBJ2-7, is DGGITQSPKYLFRKEGQNVTLSCEQNLNHDAMYWYRQDPGQGLRLIYYSQIVNDFQKGDIAEGYSVSREKKESFPLTVTSAQKNPTAFYLCASSLAGFGYEQYFGPGTRLTVT.

The rearrangement links TRBV9 to TRBJ2-6, with D possibly being TRBD2 (5 bases). CDR1 SGDLS and CDR2 YYNGEE come from the germline V gene. CDR3 length: 15 amino acids. V lost 5 bases and J lost 0, with 9 bases in between. CDR3 loop: CASSTRGSGANVLTF. In DNA, the CDR3 is TGTGCCAGCAGTACTCGGGGCTCTGGGGCCAACGTCCTGACTTTC.

The chain couples TRBV3-1 (or the pseudogene TRBV3-2) to TRBJ1-2, with a tentative D call TRBD1 (5 bases). CDR1 is LGHDT and CDR2 is YNNKEL in the germline V gene (reference sequence). This CDR3 has 12 amino acids. Trimming stripped 3 bases from V and 5 bases from J, with 7 bases between. The CDR3 is CASSHTGYGYTF. The CDR3, as DNA: TGTGCCAGCAGCCACACAGGATATGGCTACACCTTC.

J is TRBJ2-5 and V is TRBV21-1; the table's D call, TRBD2, has no DNA check behind it. TRBV21-1 is a pseudogene segment. The CDR3 sequence is 19 residues long. In DNA, the CDR3 is TGTGCCAGCAGCAAAGAGGGGACTAGCGGGATCGGAGAAGAGACCGGACAGTACTTC. Protein sequence: CASSKEGTSGIGEETGQYF.

This chain joins TRBV28 and TRBJ1-5; D is possibly TRBD1 (6 bases). Germline CDR1 MDHEN, CDR2 SYDVKM. This CDR3 is 14 amino acids long. V was cut by 6 bases and J by 3 bases, with 12 bases left in between. The DNA for the CDR3 is TGTGCCAGCAGACCGGGACAATTCAATCAGCCCCAGCATTTT. It specifies CASRPGQFNQPQHF.

This chain connects TRBV6-4 to TRBJ2-7; 8 positions agree with TRBD2. This CDR3 is built from 14 residues. J lost 5 bases, V lost 0 bases, and 3 bases had no gene match. Germline loops: CDR1 MRHNA, CDR2 SNTAGT. The CDR3 reads CASSDSGTSDEQYF. The CDR3 DNA is TGTGCCAGCAGTGACTCGGGGACTAGTGACGAGCAGTACTTC.

V and J are TRBV10-3 and TRBJ1-2; no firm D call. This CDR3 region has 15 residues. With 0 bases removed from V and 2 bases from J, the gap between germline ends came to 10 bases. From germline, CDR1 is ENHRY and CDR2 SYGVKD. This chain's CDR3 is CAISESGRKNYGYTF. Written as DNA, the CDR3 is TGTGCCATCAGTGAGTCGGGCAGGAAGAACTATGGCTACACCTTC.

The rearrangement uses TRBV4-1 and TRBJ2-4; 8 bases fit TRBD2. Losses at the gene ends were 2 bases for V and 0 bases for J; bases not matched to a gene: 6. Germline assignment: CDR1 MGHRA and CDR2 YSYEKL. The CDR3 consists of 17 residues. This CDR3 is CASSQPTSGLAKNIQYF. DNA of the CDR3: TGCGCCAGCAGCCAACCTACTAGCGGACTAGCCAAAAACATTCAGTACTTC.

Only one count was recorded for this clone. V and J are TRBV15 and TRBJ2-5; D is uncertain. This CDR3 region has 13 residues. In germline, CDR1 is LNHNV, CDR2 YYDKDF (reference sequence). Trimming cost V 4 bases and J 5 bases, with 11 bases left between them. CDR3 bases: TGTGCCACCAGCACGCCTACGAGGGAGACCCAGTACTTC. It yields the protein CATSTPTRETQYF.

The V gene is TRBV5-5, the J gene TRBJ2-3; D unresolved. The CDR3 has 12 residues. CDR1 is SGHKS and CDR2 is YYEKEE in the germline V gene (reference sequence). Trimming left V 4 bases short and J 2 bases short, with 5 bases between. The CDR3 region is CASSPHTDTQYF. The CDR3, as DNA: TGTGCCAGCAGCCCCCACACAGATACGCAGTATTTT.